Sequencing of this TCR beta chain was carried out in a study of T cell repertoires in cytomegalovirus infection. This clonotype came up a few times. Its antigen remains unidentified. TCRdb called the reads again in MiXCR, with one record for every CDR3 protein. Here the sample spans some 940,000 distinct CDR3 sequences, around 32% being singletons. V lost 5 bases and J lost 0, with 17 bases in between. Per germline, CDR1 MNHEY and CDR2 SMNVEV (reference sequence). There are 16 residues in the CDR3. Sequencing was performed on cultured CD8+ T cells from PBMCs, taken from culture after CMV antigen stimulation. This chain joins TRBV27 and TRBJ2-7; D is uncertain. The receptor comes from a human donor in good health (CMV status not recorded). Some clones in this sample may be carry-over from other donors' samples. The CDR3: CASSRRASENSYEQYF. The CDR3 DNA is TGTGCCAGCAGTCGTAGGGCCTCAGAAAACTCCTACGAGCAGTACTTC.